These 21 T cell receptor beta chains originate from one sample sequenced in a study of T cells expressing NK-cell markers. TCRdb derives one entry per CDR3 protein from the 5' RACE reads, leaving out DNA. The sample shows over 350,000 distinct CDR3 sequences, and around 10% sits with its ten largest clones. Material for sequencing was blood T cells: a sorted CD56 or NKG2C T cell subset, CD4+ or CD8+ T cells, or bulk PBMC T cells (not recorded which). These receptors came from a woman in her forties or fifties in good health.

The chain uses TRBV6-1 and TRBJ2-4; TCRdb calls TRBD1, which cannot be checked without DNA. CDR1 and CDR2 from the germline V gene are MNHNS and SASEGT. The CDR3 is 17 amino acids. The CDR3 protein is CASSESGWGAAKNIQYF.

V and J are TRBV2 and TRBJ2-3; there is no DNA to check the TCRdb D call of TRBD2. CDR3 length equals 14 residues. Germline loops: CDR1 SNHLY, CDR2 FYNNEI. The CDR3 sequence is CAKGIEGVPDTQYF.

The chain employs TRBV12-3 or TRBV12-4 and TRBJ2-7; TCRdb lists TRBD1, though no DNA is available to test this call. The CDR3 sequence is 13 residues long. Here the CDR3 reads CASSLTGLLEQYF.

The CDR3 spells CASSLAILWDPSYNEQFF. The rearrangement joins TRBV5-1 to TRBJ2-1. Germline assignment: CDR1 SGHRS and CDR2 YFSETQ. CDR3 length: 18 amino acids.

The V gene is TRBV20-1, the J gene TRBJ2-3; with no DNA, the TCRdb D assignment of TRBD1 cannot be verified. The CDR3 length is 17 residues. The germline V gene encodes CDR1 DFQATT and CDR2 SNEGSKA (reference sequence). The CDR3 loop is CSARLAGEGKTTDTQYF.

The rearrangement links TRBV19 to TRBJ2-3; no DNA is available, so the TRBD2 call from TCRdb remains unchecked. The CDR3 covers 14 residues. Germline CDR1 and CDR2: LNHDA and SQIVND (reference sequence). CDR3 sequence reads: CASTLREITDTQYF.

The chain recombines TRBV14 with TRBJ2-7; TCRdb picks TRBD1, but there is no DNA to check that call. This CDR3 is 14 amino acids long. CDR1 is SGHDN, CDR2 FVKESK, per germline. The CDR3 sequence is CASSPGPNYYEQYF.

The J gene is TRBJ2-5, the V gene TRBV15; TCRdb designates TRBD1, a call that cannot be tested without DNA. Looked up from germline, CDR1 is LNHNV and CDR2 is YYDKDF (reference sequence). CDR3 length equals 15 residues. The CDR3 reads CATSRAAGGEETQYF.

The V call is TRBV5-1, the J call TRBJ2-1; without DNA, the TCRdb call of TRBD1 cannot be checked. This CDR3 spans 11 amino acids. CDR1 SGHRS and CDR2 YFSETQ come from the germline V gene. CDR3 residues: CASSLEGRTFF.

The CDR3 sequence: CASSPSGQTYEQYF. This chain connects TRBV28 to TRBJ2-7; without DNA, the TCRdb call of TRBD1 cannot be checked. The CDR3 is 14 amino acids. The germline gives CDR1 MDHEN, CDR2 SYDVKM.

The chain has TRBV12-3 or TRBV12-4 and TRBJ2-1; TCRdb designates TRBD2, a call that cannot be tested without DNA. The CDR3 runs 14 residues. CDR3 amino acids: CASRGGRAFNEQFF.

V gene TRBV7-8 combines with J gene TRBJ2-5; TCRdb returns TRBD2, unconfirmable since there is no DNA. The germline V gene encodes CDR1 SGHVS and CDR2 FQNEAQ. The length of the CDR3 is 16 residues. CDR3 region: CASSFASGGNQETQYF.

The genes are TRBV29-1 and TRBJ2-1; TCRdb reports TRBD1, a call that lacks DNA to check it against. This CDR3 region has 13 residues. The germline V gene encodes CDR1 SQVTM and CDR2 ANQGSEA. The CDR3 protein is CSTPGTSIREQFF.

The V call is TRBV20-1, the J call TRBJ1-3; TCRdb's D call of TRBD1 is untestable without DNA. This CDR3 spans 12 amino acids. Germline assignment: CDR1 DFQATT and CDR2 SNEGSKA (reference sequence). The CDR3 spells CSAGDGGNTIYF.

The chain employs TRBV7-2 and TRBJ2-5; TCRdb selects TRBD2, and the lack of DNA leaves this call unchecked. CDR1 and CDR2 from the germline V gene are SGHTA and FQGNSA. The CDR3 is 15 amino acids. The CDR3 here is CASSSTGGWQETQYF.

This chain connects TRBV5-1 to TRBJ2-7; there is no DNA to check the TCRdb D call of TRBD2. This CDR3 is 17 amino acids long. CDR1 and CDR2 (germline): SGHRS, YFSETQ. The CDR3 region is CASSLAVRVGLNYEQYF.

This chain's CDR3 is CASSFGGTSSGNTIYF. The V call is TRBV5-1, the J call TRBJ1-3; TCRdb designates TRBD1, a call that cannot be tested without DNA. The CDR3 runs 16 residues. Germline-derived CDR1 and CDR2 are SGHRS and YFSETQ.

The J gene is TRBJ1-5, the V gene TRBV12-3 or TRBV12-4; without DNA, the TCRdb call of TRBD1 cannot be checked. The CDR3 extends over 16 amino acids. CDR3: CASSLPGQGFSQPQHF.

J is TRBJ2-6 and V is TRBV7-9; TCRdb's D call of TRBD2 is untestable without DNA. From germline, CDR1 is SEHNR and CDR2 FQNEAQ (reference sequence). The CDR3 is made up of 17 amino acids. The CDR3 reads CASSPPPRGSGANVLTF.

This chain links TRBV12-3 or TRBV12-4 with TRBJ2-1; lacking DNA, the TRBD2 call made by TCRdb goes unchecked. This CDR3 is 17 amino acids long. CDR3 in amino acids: CASSLGVSRRWGSEQFF.

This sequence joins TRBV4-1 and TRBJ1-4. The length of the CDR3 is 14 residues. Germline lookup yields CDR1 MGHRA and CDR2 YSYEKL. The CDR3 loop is CASSQAPDNEKLFF.